Following are 18 T cell receptor beta chains from one sample sequenced in a study of Graves' ophthalmopathy and Graves' hyperthyroidism. Amplified TCR beta CDR3 regions were obtained using RNA transcripts as template. An initial RT-PCR round employing HTBI primers preceded a second-round multiplex PCR. TCRdb recomputed calls from the multiplex PCR reads with MiXCR, one row per CDR3 protein. The sample has a few hundred thousand distinct CDR3 sequences, about 22% seen once. Source material: peripheral blood. The receptors were sampled from a woman aged 45-59 years with Graves' ophthalmopathy.

In its sample, this clonotype was seen many times. V usage is TRBV30 and J usage is TRBJ2-5; 9 positions agree with TRBD1. CDR3 length: 13 residues. Germline V CDR1 and CDR2: GTSNPN, SVGIG (reference sequence). The V and J ends lost 5 bases and 1 base, in that order; junction bases with no gene match: 2. The CDR3 loop reads CAWQDRGQETQYF. The DNA for the CDR3 is TGTGCCTGGCAGGACAGGGGCCAAGAGACCCAGTACTTC.

This clonotype was seen repeatedly, ten times or more. The chain recombines TRBV12-3 or TRBV12-4 with TRBJ2-2; a weak D match, TRBD2 (6 bases). Trimming pared 3 bases from V and 3 bases from J, leaving 8 bases between. CDR3 length: 14 residues. CDR3 amino acids: CASSLWEDTGELFF. In DNA, the CDR3 is TGTGCCAGCAGTTTGTGGGAGGACACCGGGGAGCTGTTTTTT.

This chain connects TRBV7-8 to TRBJ2-7, with 9 bases lining up with TRBD1. The CDR3 has 15 residues. Unmatched junction bases numbered 12, after V lost 7 bases and J lost 5 bases. Germline CDR1 and CDR2: SGHVS and FQNEAQ. The CDR3 coding sequence is TGTGCCAGCAACTCAGGGGGACAGGGATTTGACGAGCAGTACTTC. Its translation: CASNSGGQGFDEQYF.

At least ten counts were recorded for this clonotype. This chain links TRBV7-6 with TRBJ2-1; 11 bases agree with TRBD2. The CDR3 has 15 residues. V shed 2 bases and J 7 bases; nucleotides not matched to a gene: 4. CDR1 is SGHVS, CDR2 FNYEAQ, per germline. The CDR3 DNA follows: TGTGCCAGCAGCTTACGTAGCGGGAGGGCAAATGAGCAGTTCTTC. It translates to CASSLRSGRANEQFF.

Ten or more counts support this clonotype. The V call is TRBV3-1, the J call TRBJ2-4; 9 nucleotides line up with TRBD2. Germline values: CDR1 LGHDT, CDR2 YNNKEL (reference sequence). Unmatched junction bases numbered 10, after V lost 3 bases and J lost 7 bases. The CDR3 runs to 16 residues. For the CDR3, the DNA is TGTGCCAGCAGCCAGGGTCAAGCGGGAGGTTTGAACATTCAGTACTTC. This gives the protein CASSQGQAGGLNIQYF.

This clonotype occurred many times. J is TRBJ2-7 and V is TRBV20-1; TRBD2 matches at 7 bases. V lost 6 bases, J lost 0 bases, and 14 bases stayed unmatched. The CDR3 totals 16 residues. The germline V gene encodes CDR1 DFQATT and CDR2 SNEGSKA (reference sequence). This CDR3 is CSAPELATGFSYEQYF. The CDR3 DNA sequence: TGCAGTGCCCCTGAACTAGCGACTGGGTTCTCCTACGAGCAGTACTTC.

The rearrangement joins TRBV20-1 to TRBJ2-7, with 11 bases aligning to TRBD2. Germline values: CDR1 DFQATT, CDR2 SNEGSKA (reference sequence). CDR3 size: 13 residues. V was pared by 6 bases and J by 4 bases, with 5 bases of the junction left unmatched. DNA for the CDR3: TGCAGTGCAACTAGCGGGAGTTTTTACGAGCAGTACTTC. Encoded protein: CSATSGSFYEQYF.

This clonotype was counted many times. The chain uses TRBV20-1 and TRBJ1-1; maybe TRBD1 (6 bases). Germline CDR1 and CDR2: DFQATT and SNEGSKA (reference sequence). The CDR3 sequence is 11 residues long. The ends were cut back, 3 bases at V and 6 bases at J, with 8 bases in the middle. The CDR3 region is CSASRTAEAFF. In DNA form, the CDR3 reads TGCAGTGCTAGTAGGACAGCTGAAGCTTTCTTT.

V is TRBV20-1 and J is TRBJ1-5; D may be TRBD1 (6 bases). The CDR3 covers 15 residues. The ends were cut back, 5 bases at V and 5 bases at J, with 19 bases in the middle. Germline V gives CDR1 DFQATT, CDR2 SNEGSKA (reference sequence). The CDR3 DNA follows: TGCAGTGCTTACCCCCCCCAGGGGTCTCATCAGCCCCAGCATTTT. This codes for CSAYPPQGSHQPQHF.

This clonotype has at least ten counts. This chain links TRBV24-1 with TRBJ1-5, with 9 nucleotides matching TRBD1. Germline trimming cut 3 bases from V and 7 bases from J; bases unmatched to any gene: 6. The V gene's germline CDR1 is KGHDR and CDR2 SFDVKD. The CDR3 sequence is 15 residues long. The CDR3 spells CATSDTGQGGQPQHF. The CDR3 DNA follows: TGTGCCACCAGTGATACGGGACAGGGTGGACAGCCCCAGCATTTT.

This clonotype has at least ten counts. The chain joins TRBV30 to TRBJ2-7, with 7 bases lining up with TRBD1. The CDR3 covers 12 residues. Germline lookup yields CDR1 GTSNPN and CDR2 SVGIG (reference sequence). With V trimmed by 2 bases and J by 5 bases, 3 bases remained unmatched. The CDR3 sequence is CAWSMTGNEQYF. The DNA for the CDR3 is TGTGCCTGGAGTATGACAGGGAACGAGCAGTACTTC.

The chain combines TRBV5-1 with TRBJ1-2, with no clear D. The V end lost 4 bases, the J end lost 6 bases, and 19 bases lay between the germline ends. Per the germline V gene, CDR1 is SGHRS and CDR2 is YFSETQ. This CDR3 spans 15 amino acids. CDR3 sequence: CASSLRTSAADGYTF. CDR3 DNA sequence: TGCGCCAGCAGCCTACGGACCTCTGCTGCGGATGGCTACACCTTC.

This clonotype has just one count. The chain is built from TRBV28 and TRBJ2-4, with a weak D call TRBD1 (6 bases). CDR3 length: 15 amino acids. Germline V gene data show CDR1 as MDHEN and CDR2 as SYDVKM. The germline V and J ends were trimmed by 3 bases and 5 bases, with 14 bases remaining between them. CDR3 sequence reads: CASSLSGVMENIQYF. The CDR3 DNA is TGTGCCAGCAGTTTGTCAGGGGTGATGGAAAACATTCAGTACTTC.

At least ten counts were recorded for this clonotype. The gene calls are TRBV11-3 and TRBJ2-5, with D possibly being TRBD1 or TRBD2 (5 bases each). Germline lookup yields CDR1 SGHNT and CDR2 YENEEA. The CDR3 consists of 13 residues. Trimming removed 5 bases at V and 5 bases at J, with 12 bases between. CDR3 amino acids: CASSRGPLETQYF. CDR3 DNA: TGTGCCAGCAGCAGGGGACCTTTGGAGACCCAGTACTTC.

This clonotype came up many times. One end of the junction does not line up with germline, which may come from a read error. The gene calls are TRBV12-3 or TRBV12-4 and TRBJ2-1, with D maybe TRBD1 (8 bases). This CDR3 comprises 15 residues. The CDR3 protein is CASVYRGGSNNEQFF. CDR3 bases: TGTGCCAGCGTATACAGGGGGGGCTCCAACAATGAGCAGTTCTTC.

There are many counts of this clonotype. The chain has TRBV27 and TRBJ1-2; D may be TRBD1 (6 bases). The germline CDR1 and CDR2 sequences are MNHEY and SMNVEV (reference sequence). This CDR3 region has 13 residues. Trimming pared 6 bases from V and 4 bases from J, leaving 12 bases between. CDR3 bases: TGTGCCAGCAGGGGGGCTCGGAGCTATGGCTACACCTTC. The encoded protein is CASRGARSYGYTF.

This clonotype showed up many times. The V and J genes are TRBV7-9 and TRBJ1-1; D unclear. The germline V and J ends were trimmed by 5 bases and 1 base, with 11 bases remaining between them. The CDR3 extends over 14 amino acids. The germline gives CDR1 SEHNR, CDR2 FQNEAQ (reference sequence). For the CDR3, the DNA is TGTGCCAGCAGCGCTGGAGCGGCGAACACTGAAGCTTTCTTT. Translation gives CASSAGAANTEAFF.

This clonotype appeared many times. V gene TRBV5-1 combines with J gene TRBJ2-5; TRBD2 matches 16 bases. The CDR3 spans 18 residues. Germline V gene data show CDR1 as SGHRS and CDR2 as YFSETQ. V lost 4 bases to trimming and J lost 0 bases; unmatched junction nucleotides: 6. The CDR3 nucleotides read TGCGCCAGCAGCGGAGGGACTAGCGGGAGGGCGTACCAAGAGACCCAGTACTTC. This translates into CASSGGTSGRAYQETQYF.